These 27 T cell receptor beta chains were all obtained from the same sample, sequenced in a study of long-term antiretroviral therapy in people with HIV. Survey-level immunoSEQ v3.0 assays were run. Produced via immunoSEQ multiplex PCR; TCRdb's table is partial and in-frame only. The table records around 30,000 clones, roughly 85% of them present only once. The material was unsorted PBMCs, obtained about 3.4 years after starting antiretroviral therapy. These receptors all come from a man younger than 35 with HIV.

The rearrangement joins TRBV5-6 to TRBJ2-7; TRBD2 aligns across 9 bases. The ends lost 4 bases at V and 3 bases at J; junction bases unmatched: 5. Looked up from germline, CDR1 is SGHDT and CDR2 is YYEEEE. The CDR3 has 14 residues. As DNA, the CDR3 is TGTGCCAGCAGCGGGGGAGCGGGGGGCTACGAGCAGTACTTC. This translates into CASSGGAGGYEQYF.

V gene TRBV14 combines with J gene TRBJ2-5; D is possibly TRBD2 (5 bases). Germline CDR1 SGHDN, CDR2 FVKESK. Trimming removed 4 bases from V and 5 bases from J, with 20 bases in between. The CDR3 is 16 residues long. CDR3: CASSPGLRVSQETQYF. CDR3 DNA sequence: TGTGCCAGCAGCCCGGGCTTGCGGGTCTCCCAGGAGACCCAGTACTTC. Looking up the rest from reference TRBV14 and TRBJ2-5 gives the full variable domain: EAGVTQFPSHSVIEKGQTVTLRCDPISGHDNLYWYRRVMGKEIKFLLHFVKESKQDESGMPNNRFLAERTGGTYSTLKVQPAELEDSGVYFCASSPGLRVSQETQYFGPGTRLLVL.

V gene TRBV27 combines with J gene TRBJ1-6, with a tentative D call TRBD1 (5 bases). The V end lost 7 bases, the J end lost 1 base, and 11 bases lay between the germline ends. CDR1 MNHEY and CDR2 SMNVEV come from the germline V gene (reference sequence). This CDR3 spans 15 amino acids. The chain's CDR3 is CASTPQGSYNSPLHF. Here the CDR3 DNA reads TGTGCCAGCACCCCTCAGGGATCCTATAATTCACCCCTCCACTTT.

This clone showed up just a few times. J is TRBJ1-2 and V is TRBV27, with no clear D. CDR1 is MNHEY and CDR2 is SMNVEV in the germline V gene (reference sequence). The CDR3 runs to 14 residues. V shed 2 bases and J shed 8 bases, with 15 bases lying between them. CDR3: CASSLSMWGQGYTF. For the CDR3, the DNA is TGTGCCAGCAGTTTAAGTATGTGGGGTCAAGGCTACACCTTC.

V gene TRBV7-2 combines with J gene TRBJ2-5; D is unclear. V was cut by 4 bases and J by 2 bases, with 17 bases left in between. This CDR3 contains 16 residues. The germline V gene has CDR1 SGHTA and CDR2 FQGNSA. The CDR3 DNA sequence: TGTGCCAGCAGCTCCCTCGACTTATTCCCACAAGAGACCCAGTACTTC. This encodes CASSSLDLFPQETQYF.

CDR3 region: CASSQSGGVVYNEQFF. The CDR3 region has the DNA TGCGCCAGCAGCCAGTCCGGAGGGGTTGTCTACAATGAGCAGTTCTTC. The gene calls are TRBV4-1 and TRBJ2-1, with D possibly matching TRBD2 (6 bases). The CDR3 spans 16 residues. V lost 3 bases and J 3 bases, leaving 15 bases between the germline ends. From germline, CDR1 is MGHRA and CDR2 YSYEKL.

The chain uses TRBV5-1 and TRBJ1-1; D gene unclear. Germline-derived CDR1 and CDR2 are SGHRS and YFSETQ. Between the trimmed V and J ends, which lost 5 bases and 1 base, there was a span of 12 bases. This CDR3 comprises 14 residues. DNA of the CDR3: TGCGCCAGCAGTAAGGTCAGCCCGAACACTGAAGCTTTCTTT. This encodes CASSKVSPNTEAFF.

The chain links TRBV9 to TRBJ1-1, with D perhaps matching TRBD1 (6 bases). The length of the CDR3 is 17 residues. In germline, CDR1 is SGDLS, CDR2 YYNGEE. V shed 0 bases and J shed 3 bases, with 18 bases lying between them. CDR3 amino acids: CASSVEAQSHRDTEAFF. As DNA, the CDR3 is TGTGCCAGCAGCGTAGAAGCCCAGAGCCACAGGGACACTGAAGCTTTCTTT.

This clone was recorded once. This sequence joins TRBV11-2 and TRBJ2-7; D not resolved. Germline V gene data show CDR1 as SGHAT and CDR2 as FQNNGV. The CDR3 is made up of 16 amino acids. The V and J ends lost 1 base and 2 bases respectively, with 15 bases between them. CDR3 protein: CASSLVTAPAAYEQYF. In nucleotides, the CDR3 is TGTGCCAGCAGCTTAGTTACAGCCCCTGCAGCCTACGAGCAGTACTTC. The full variable domain, with the rest looked up from reference TRBV11-2 and TRBJ2-7, is EAGVAQSPRYKIIEKRQSVAFWCNPISGHATLYWYQQILGQGPKLLIQFQNNGVVDDSQLPKDRFSAERLKGVDSTLKIQPAKLEDSAVYLCASSLVTAPAAYEQYFGPGTRLTVT.

Only a few counts were recorded for this clone. The genes are TRBV14 and TRBJ2-7; D is unclear. The CDR3 sequence is 12 residues long. Trimming took 3 bases from V and 7 from J, leaving 10 bases between them. Germline V gene sequence: CDR1 SGHDN, CDR2 FVKESK. CDR3 loop: CASSHLHPEQYF. The CDR3 DNA reads as TGTGCCAGCAGCCACCTCCACCCGGAGCAGTACTTC.

In this sample, this clone turned up once. This chain connects TRBV28 to TRBJ1-4; D is unclear. Per the germline V gene, CDR1 is MDHEN and CDR2 is SYDVKM. V was cut by 3 bases and J by 4 bases, with 15 bases left in between. This CDR3 has 16 residues. The CDR3: CASSFGVGSGNEKLFF. In nucleotides, the CDR3 is TGTGCCAGCAGTTTTGGGGTGGGGAGCGGTAATGAAAAACTGTTTTTT.

The chain couples TRBV6-4 to TRBJ1-2; D is unclear. Trimming pared 3 bases from V and 7 bases from J, leaving 12 bases between. Germline V gene data show CDR1 as MRHNA and CDR2 as SNTAGT. The CDR3 spans 13 residues. CDR3 nucleotides: TGTGCCAGCAGTGATCAGTGGGGAAGTGGCTACACCTTC. Its translation is CASSDQWGSGYTF.

V usage is TRBV5-6 and J usage is TRBJ1-5; D unresolved. This CDR3 contains 14 residues. V dropped 0 bases and J dropped 8 bases, with 12 bases sitting between them. Germline CDR1 SGHDT, CDR2 YYEEEE. The DNA of the CDR3 is TGTGCCAGCAGCTTGGGGCATCTCCGAGAGCCCCAGCATTTT. It encodes CASSLGHLREPQHF.

This clone was found once. This chain uses TRBV7-3 with TRBJ1-1; D not resolved. Germline loops: CDR1 SGHTA, CDR2 FQGTGA. The V end lost 1 base, the J end lost 1 base, and 4 bases lay between the germline ends. The CDR3 totals 13 residues. The CDR3 DNA is TGTGCCAGCAGCTTAAGTGGGAACACTGAAGCTTTCTTT. Translating gives CASSLSGNTEAFF.

This chain uses TRBV5-1 with TRBJ2-7; 9 nucleotides match TRBD1. V dropped 2 bases and J dropped 7; count of bases not matched to a gene: 13. CDR1 is SGHRS and CDR2 is YFSETQ in the germline V gene. The length of the CDR3 is 16 residues. CDR3 protein: CASSLWPGQGIGEQYF. In DNA, the CDR3 is TGCGCCAGCAGCTTATGGCCGGGACAGGGAATAGGGGAGCAGTACTTC. Based on the CDR3 plus reference TRBV5-1 and TRBJ2-7, the full variable domain is KAGVTQTPRYLIKTRGQQVTLSCSPISGHRSVSWYQQTPGQGLQFLFEYFSETQRNKGNFPGRFSGRQFSNSRSEMNVSTLELGDSALYLCASSLWPGQGIGEQYFGPGTRLTVT.

A word on this clone: The junction and the germline gene differ at one end; a read error may be behind it. This chain links TRBV7-9 with TRBJ1-2, with D possibly matching TRBD1 (6 bases). The V gene's germline CDR1 is SEHNR and CDR2 FQNEAQ (reference sequence). The CDR3 totals 16 residues. The CDR3 DNA reads TGTGCCAGCAGCCTAGCATGGAGGGGGGGAGACTATGGCTACACCTTC. Translating it yields CASSLAWRGGDYGYTF.

The chain employs TRBV2 and TRBJ1-1; TRBD1 agrees at 7 bases. This CDR3 region has 15 residues. Germline lookup yields CDR1 SNHLY and CDR2 FYNNEI. The V and J ends lost 4 bases and 3 bases, in that order; junction bases with no gene match: 8. CDR3 bases: TGTGCCAGCAGTGTAGACAGGGTCAGTTACACTGAAGCTTTCTTT. Residues: CASSVDRVSYTEAFF.

The V gene is TRBV15, the J gene TRBJ1-1; D gene ambiguous. The CDR3 consists of 19 residues. Trimming pared 0 bases from V and 0 bases from J, leaving 20 bases between. Germline loops: CDR1 LNHNV, CDR2 YYDKDF (reference sequence). CDR3 coding DNA: TGTGCCACCAGCAGAGAGTGGGGTTACGGGGAAGAGATGAACACTGAAGCTTTCTTT. Its protein is CATSREWGYGEEMNTEAFF.

The chain couples TRBV2 to TRBJ1-1, with 8 bases that match TRBD1. The CDR3 runs to 15 residues. CDR1 and CDR2 (germline): SNHLY, FYNNEI. Unmatched junction bases numbered 7, after V lost 4 bases and J lost 3 bases. This CDR3 reads CASSVGTGPHTEAFF. The DNA for the CDR3 is TGTGCCAGCAGTGTAGGGACAGGACCCCACACTGAAGCTTTCTTT.

This clone was seen a handful of times. V gene TRBV6-5 combines with J gene TRBJ1-2; D gene uncertain. This CDR3 spans 13 amino acids. Trimming took 3 bases from V and 6 from J, leaving 11 bases between them. In germline, CDR1 is MNHEY, CDR2 SVGAGI. CDR3 DNA sequence: TGTGCCAGCAGTTATACGACGGACGATGGCTACACCTTC. Encoded protein: CASSYTTDDGYTF.

The V call is TRBV27, the J call TRBJ2-1, with D possibly being TRBD2 (5 bases). Deletions cut 0 bases from V and 0 bases from J, with 15 bases between. The CDR3 extends over 18 amino acids. In germline, CDR1 is MNHEY, CDR2 SMNVEV (reference sequence). CDR3 loop: CASSLSRVALSSYNEQFF. For the CDR3, the DNA is TGTGCCAGCAGTTTATCGAGGGTGGCCCTGAGCTCCTACAATGAGCAGTTCTTC.

This clone came up once. The CDR3 protein is CAIQGRGTPNTEAFF. The CDR3 coding sequence is TGTGCCATCCAAGGACGGGGGACACCGAACACTGAAGCTTTCTTT. The rearrangement links TRBV10-3 to TRBJ1-1; D is perhaps TRBD1 (6 bases). The V end was cut by 8 bases, the J end by 1 base, with 17 bases between. Germline values: CDR1 ENHRY, CDR2 SYGVKD. This CDR3 has 15 residues.

About this clone: One junction end disagrees with the germline gene, perhaps due to a read error. The chain has TRBV19 and TRBJ1-1; TRBD1 matches 8 bases. The CDR3 is 15 amino acids. CDR1 and CDR2 from the germline V gene are LNHDA and SQIVND (reference sequence). CDR3 residues: CASRIGQGIFTEAFF. CDR3 in DNA: TGTGCCAGTAGGATAGGACAGGGAATCTTCACTGAAGCTTTCTTT.

The chain is built from TRBV27 and TRBJ1-5, with D hard to call. Per the germline V gene, CDR1 is MNHEY and CDR2 is SMNVEV (reference sequence). The CDR3 runs 12 residues. The V end lost 6 bases, the J end lost 4 bases, and 7 bases lay between the germline ends. CDR3 sequence reads: CASSRSNQPQHF. The CDR3 DNA reads TGTGCCAGCAGCAGGTCTAATCAGCCCCAGCATTTT.

The table lists this clone with a count of one. The chain links TRBV6-1 to TRBJ1-1, with D tentatively TRBD1 (6 bases). Germline lookup yields CDR1 MNHNS and CDR2 SASEGT. Between the trimmed V and J ends, which lost 5 bases and 1 base, there was a span of 14 bases. CDR3 length equals 15 residues. The DNA for the CDR3 is TGTGCCAGCAGTTTTAACGGACAGACGAACACTGAAGCTTTCTTT. This codes for CASSFNGQTNTEAFF.

The J gene is TRBJ2-5, the V gene TRBV9; 7 bases fit TRBD2. Germline V CDR1 and CDR2: SGDLS, YYNGEE. J lost 5 bases, V lost 4 bases, and 8 bases had no gene match. The CDR3 runs to 14 residues. The CDR3 DNA follows: TGTGCCAGCAGCCTAGCGGACGGAAAGGAGACCCAGTACTTC. Protein sequence: CASSLADGKETQYF.

This chain connects TRBV13 to TRBJ2-1, with 7 bases matching TRBD1. CDR1 is PRHDT, CDR2 FYEKMQ, per germline (reference sequence). CDR3 length: 14 residues. The ends lost 4 bases at V and 6 bases at J; junction bases unmatched: 6. CDR3 DNA sequence: TGTGCCAGCAGCTCCGCGGACAGGCCCAATGAGCAGTTCTTC. Its protein product is CASSSADRPNEQFF.